These 7 T cell receptor beta chains share one sample of origin, sequenced in a study of tumor-infiltrating lymphocytes in localized non-small cell lung cancer. Repertoires were generated with immunoSEQ multiplex PCR, while TCRdb's copy carries only in-frame clones and drops some. Counted here are 9,200 or so clones, about 80% occurring once; the ten biggest clones make up under 7.5%. The sequencing sample was made of uninvolved lung tissue not adjacent to the tumor. The receptors originated from a human donor with non-small cell lung cancer.

The rearrangement joins TRBV19 to TRBJ2-7, with 12 bases identical to TRBD2. The CDR3 extends over 17 amino acids. With V trimmed by 4 bases and J by 2 bases, 9 bases remained unmatched. Germline CDR1 LNHDA, CDR2 SQIVND (reference sequence). CDR3 loop: CASSSSALAGGPYEQYF. CDR3 in DNA: TGTGCCAGTAGTAGTTCCGCCCTAGCGGGAGGGCCCTACGAGCAGTACTTC.

This clone showed up just once. The chain uses TRBV19 and TRBJ1-4, with a tentative D call TRBD1 (6 bases). The CDR3 runs 16 residues. Trimming removed 4 bases from V and 5 bases from J, with 17 bases in between. Looked up from germline, CDR1 is LNHDA and CDR2 is SQIVND (reference sequence). This chain's CDR3 is CASSKDFQGHNEKLFF. CDR3 DNA sequence: TGTGCCAGTAGTAAGGATTTCCAGGGGCACAATGAAAAACTGTTTTTT.

The rearrangement links TRBV9 to TRBJ2-5; possibly TRBD1 for D (7 bases). The CDR3 loop spans 16 amino acids. Between the trimmed V and J ends, which lost 4 bases and 8 bases, there was a span of 24 bases. Germline V CDR1 and CDR2: SGDLS, YYNGEE. The chain's CDR3 is CASSPGRRGRFITQYF. CDR3 DNA: TGTGCCAGCAGCCCGGGAAGGAGGGGGCGCTTTATAACCCAGTACTTC.

The chain is built from TRBV10-3 and TRBJ1-2; D gene uncertain. Germline V CDR1 and CDR2: ENHRY, SYGVKD. V lost 0 bases and J 3 bases, leaving 8 bases between the germline ends. The CDR3 has 14 amino acids. CDR3 sequence (DNA): TGTGCCATCAGTGAGTCCACCAAGGACTATGGCTACACCTTC. Amino acids: CAISESTKDYGYTF.

There are a few counts of this clone. V and J are TRBV7-7 and TRBJ2-1; D is unresolved. The CDR3 spans 13 residues. Germline V gene data show CDR1 as SSHAT and CDR2 as FNYEAQ (reference sequence). V lost 2 bases and J 9 bases, leaving 11 bases between the germline ends. The CDR3 reads CASSLTTSTEQFF. CDR3 DNA sequence: TGTGCCAGCAGCTTAACGACTTCCACTGAGCAGTTCTTC.

The gene calls are TRBV7-2 and TRBJ1-2; 12 bases line up with TRBD1. In germline, CDR1 is SGHTA, CDR2 FQGNSA. This CDR3 spans 15 amino acids. Trimming took 5 bases from V and 9 from J; bases not matched to a gene: 10. In DNA form, the CDR3 reads TGTGCCAGCAGCCCGAAGGGACAGGGGGCTATAAGCTACACCTTC. Translating gives CASSPKGQGAISYTF.

The chain uses TRBV28 and TRBJ2-3; the match to TRBD2 covers 7 bases. The junction had 1 base not matched to a gene; V was cut back by 4 bases and J by 3 bases. Germline lookup yields CDR1 MDHEN and CDR2 SYDVKM. There are 13 residues in the CDR3. This chain's CDR3 is CASSWEGTDTQYF. CDR3 bases: TGTGCCAGCAGTTGGGAGGGTACAGATACGCAGTATTTT.